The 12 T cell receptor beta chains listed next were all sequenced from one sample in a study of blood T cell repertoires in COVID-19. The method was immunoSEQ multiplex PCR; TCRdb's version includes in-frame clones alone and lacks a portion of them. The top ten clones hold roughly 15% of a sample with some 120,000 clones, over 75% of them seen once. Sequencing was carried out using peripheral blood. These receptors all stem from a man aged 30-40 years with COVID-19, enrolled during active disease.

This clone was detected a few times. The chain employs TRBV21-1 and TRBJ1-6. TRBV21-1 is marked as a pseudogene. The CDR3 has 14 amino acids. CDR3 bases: TGTGCCAGCAGTGGGGGGAGTCCTAATTCACCCCTCCACTTT. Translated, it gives CASSGGSPNSPLHF.

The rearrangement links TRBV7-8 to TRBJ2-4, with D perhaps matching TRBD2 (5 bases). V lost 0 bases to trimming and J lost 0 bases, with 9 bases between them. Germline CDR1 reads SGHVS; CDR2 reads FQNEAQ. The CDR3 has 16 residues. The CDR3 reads CASSLARALAKNIQYF. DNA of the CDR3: TGTGCCAGCAGCTTAGCGCGGGCTTTAGCCAAAAACATTCAGTACTTC.

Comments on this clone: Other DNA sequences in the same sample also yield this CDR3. Here the CDR3 DNA reads TGCGCCAGCAGCCAACAGGGGGGTGACTATGGCTACACCTTC. As protein: CASSQQGGDYGYTF. This sequence joins TRBV4-3 and TRBJ1-2, with TRBD1 identical over 7 bases. V was clipped by 2 bases and J by 3 bases; unmatched bases: 3. The CDR3 has 14 residues. Germline values: CDR1 LGHNA, CDR2 YSLEER.

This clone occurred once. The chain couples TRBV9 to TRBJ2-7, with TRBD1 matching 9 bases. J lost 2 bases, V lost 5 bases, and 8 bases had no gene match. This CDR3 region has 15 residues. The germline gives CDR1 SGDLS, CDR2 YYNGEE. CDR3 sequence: CASSKAGTGPYEQYF. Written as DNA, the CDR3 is TGTGCCAGCAGTAAAGCGGGGACAGGGCCCTACGAGCAGTACTTC.

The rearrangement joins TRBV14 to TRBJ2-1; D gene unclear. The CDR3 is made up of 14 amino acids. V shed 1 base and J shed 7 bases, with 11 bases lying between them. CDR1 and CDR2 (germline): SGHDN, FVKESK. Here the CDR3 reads CASSQVGSSNEQFF. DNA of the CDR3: TGTGCCAGCAGCCAAGTCGGTAGTTCAAATGAGCAGTTCTTC.

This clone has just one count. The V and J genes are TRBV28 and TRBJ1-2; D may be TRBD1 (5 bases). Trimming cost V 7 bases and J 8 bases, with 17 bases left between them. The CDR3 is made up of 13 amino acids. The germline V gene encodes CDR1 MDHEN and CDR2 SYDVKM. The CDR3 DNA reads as TGTGCCAGCAAGATTGGGGGGGAGTCGGGCTACACCTTC. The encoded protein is CASKIGGESGYTF.

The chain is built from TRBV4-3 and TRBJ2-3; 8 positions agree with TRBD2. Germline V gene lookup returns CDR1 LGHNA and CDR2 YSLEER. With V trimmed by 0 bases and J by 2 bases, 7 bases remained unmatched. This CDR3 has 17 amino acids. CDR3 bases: TGCGCCAGCAGCCAAGATCAGCCTAGCGGGCACACAGATACGCAGTATTTT. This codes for CASSQDQPSGHTDTQYF.

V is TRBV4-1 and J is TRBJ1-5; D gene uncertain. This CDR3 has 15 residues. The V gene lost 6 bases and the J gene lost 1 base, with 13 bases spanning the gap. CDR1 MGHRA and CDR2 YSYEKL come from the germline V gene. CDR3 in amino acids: CASSPRRVSNQPQHF. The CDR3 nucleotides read TGCGCCAGCAGTCCAAGACGGGTCAGCAATCAGCCCCAGCATTTT.

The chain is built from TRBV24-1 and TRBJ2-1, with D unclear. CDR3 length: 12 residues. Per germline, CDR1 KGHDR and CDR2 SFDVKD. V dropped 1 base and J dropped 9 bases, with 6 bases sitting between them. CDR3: CATSDFPGEQFF. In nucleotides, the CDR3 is TGTGCCACCAGTGATTTTCCCGGTGAGCAGTTCTTC.

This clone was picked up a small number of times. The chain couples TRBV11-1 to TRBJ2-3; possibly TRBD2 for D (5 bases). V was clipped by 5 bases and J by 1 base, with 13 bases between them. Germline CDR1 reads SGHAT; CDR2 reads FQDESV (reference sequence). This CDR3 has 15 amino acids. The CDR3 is CASSPTTFRTDTQYF. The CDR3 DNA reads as TGTGCCAGCAGCCCGACTACCTTCCGCACAGATACGCAGTATTTT.

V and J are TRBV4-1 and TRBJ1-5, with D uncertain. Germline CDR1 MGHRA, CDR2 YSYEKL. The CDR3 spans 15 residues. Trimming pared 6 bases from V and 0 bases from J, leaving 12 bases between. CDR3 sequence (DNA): TGCGCCAGCAGTCCGGACTCCCATAGCAATCAGCCCCAGCATTTT. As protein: CASSPDSHSNQPQHF.

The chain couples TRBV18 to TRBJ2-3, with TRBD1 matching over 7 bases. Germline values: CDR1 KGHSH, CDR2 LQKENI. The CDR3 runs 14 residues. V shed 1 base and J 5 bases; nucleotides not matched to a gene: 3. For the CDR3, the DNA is TGTGCCAGCTCACCACAGACAGGGAGAGATACGCAGTATTTT. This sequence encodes CASSPQTGRDTQYF.